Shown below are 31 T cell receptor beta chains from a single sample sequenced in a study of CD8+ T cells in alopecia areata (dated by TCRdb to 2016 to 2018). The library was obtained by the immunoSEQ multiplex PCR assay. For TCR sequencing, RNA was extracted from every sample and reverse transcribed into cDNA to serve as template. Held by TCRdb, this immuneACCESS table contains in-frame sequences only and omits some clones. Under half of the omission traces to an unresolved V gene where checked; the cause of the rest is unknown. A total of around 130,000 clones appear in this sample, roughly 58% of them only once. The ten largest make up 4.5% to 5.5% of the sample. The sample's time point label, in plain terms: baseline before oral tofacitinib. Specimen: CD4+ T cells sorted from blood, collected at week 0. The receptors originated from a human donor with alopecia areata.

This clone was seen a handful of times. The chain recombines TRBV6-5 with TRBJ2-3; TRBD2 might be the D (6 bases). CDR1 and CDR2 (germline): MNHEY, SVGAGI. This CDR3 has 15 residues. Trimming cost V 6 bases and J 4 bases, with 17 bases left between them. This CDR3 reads CASSFLSGVADTQYF. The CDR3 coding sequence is TGTGCCAGCAGCTTCCTCTCGGGAGTCGCAGATACGCAGTATTTT.

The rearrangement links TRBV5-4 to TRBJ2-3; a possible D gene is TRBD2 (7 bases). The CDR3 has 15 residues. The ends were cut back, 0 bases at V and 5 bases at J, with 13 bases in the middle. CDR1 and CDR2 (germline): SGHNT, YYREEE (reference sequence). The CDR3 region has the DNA TGTGCCAGCAGCTTGGAGGGGGGGGCCGTAGATACGCAGTATTTT. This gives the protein CASSLEGGAVDTQYF.

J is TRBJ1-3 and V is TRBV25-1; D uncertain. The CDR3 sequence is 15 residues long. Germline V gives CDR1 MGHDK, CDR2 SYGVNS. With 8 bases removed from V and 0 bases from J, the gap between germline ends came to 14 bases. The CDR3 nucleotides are TGTGCCAGCCAGACACTCCGCAGCTCTGGAAACACCATATATTTT. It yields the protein CASQTLRSSGNTIYF.

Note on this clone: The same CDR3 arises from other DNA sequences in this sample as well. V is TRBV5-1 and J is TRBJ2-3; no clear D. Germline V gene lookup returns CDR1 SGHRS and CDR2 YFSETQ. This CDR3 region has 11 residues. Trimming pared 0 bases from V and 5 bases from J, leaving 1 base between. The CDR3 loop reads CASSLGDTQYF. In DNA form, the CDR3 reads TGCGCCAGCAGCTTGGGAGATACGCAGTATTTT.

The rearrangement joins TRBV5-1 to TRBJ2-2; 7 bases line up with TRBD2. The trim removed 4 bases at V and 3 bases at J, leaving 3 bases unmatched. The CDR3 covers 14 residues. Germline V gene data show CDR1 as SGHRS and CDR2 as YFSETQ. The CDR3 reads CASSRDYYTGELFF. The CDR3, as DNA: TGCGCCAGCAGCCGGGACTATTACACCGGGGAGCTGTTTTTT.

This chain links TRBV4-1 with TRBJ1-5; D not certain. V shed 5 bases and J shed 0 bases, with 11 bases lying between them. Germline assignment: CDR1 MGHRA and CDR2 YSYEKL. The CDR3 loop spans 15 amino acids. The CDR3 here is CASSTGSHSNQPQHF. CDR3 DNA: TGCGCCAGCAGCACCGGGAGCCATAGCAATCAGCCCCAGCATTTT.

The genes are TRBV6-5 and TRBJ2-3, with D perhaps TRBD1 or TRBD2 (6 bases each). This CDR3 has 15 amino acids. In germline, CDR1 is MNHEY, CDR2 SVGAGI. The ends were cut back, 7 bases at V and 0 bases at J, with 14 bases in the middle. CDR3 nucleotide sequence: TGTGCCAGCACCTTAGGGGGGCAGAGCACAGATACGCAGTATTTT. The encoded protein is CASTLGGQSTDTQYF.

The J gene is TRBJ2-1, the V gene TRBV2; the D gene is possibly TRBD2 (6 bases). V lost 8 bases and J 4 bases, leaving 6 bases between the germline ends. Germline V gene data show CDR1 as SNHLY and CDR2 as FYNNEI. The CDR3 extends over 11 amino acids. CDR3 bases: TGTGCCAGCCGGGAGTACAATGAGCAGTTCTTC. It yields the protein CASREYNEQFF.

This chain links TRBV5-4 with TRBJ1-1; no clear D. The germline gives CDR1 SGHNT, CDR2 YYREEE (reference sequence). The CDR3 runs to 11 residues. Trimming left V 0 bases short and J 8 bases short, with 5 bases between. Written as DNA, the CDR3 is TGTGCCAGCAGCTTGGGGACCGAAGCTTTCTTT. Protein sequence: CASSLGTEAFF.

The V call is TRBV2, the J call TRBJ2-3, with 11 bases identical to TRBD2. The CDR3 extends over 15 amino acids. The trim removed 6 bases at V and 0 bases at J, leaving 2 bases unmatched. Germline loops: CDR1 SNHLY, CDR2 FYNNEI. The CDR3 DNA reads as TGTGCCAGCAGCCGACTAGCGGGAAGCACAGATACGCAGTATTTT. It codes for CASSRLAGSTDTQYF.

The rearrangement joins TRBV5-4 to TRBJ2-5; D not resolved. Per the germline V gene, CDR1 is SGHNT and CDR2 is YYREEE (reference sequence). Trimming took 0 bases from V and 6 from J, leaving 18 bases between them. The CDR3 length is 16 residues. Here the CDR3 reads CASSLGSPLGLQTQYF. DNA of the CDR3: TGTGCCAGCAGCTTGGGAAGCCCCCTGGGGTTACAGACCCAGTACTTC.

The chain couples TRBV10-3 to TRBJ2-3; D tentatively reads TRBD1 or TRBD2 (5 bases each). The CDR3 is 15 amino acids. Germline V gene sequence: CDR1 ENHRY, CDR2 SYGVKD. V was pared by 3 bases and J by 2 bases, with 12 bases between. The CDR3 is CAISDPGTTTDTQYF. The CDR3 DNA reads TGTGCCATCAGTGACCCGGGGACCACCACAGATACGCAGTATTTT.

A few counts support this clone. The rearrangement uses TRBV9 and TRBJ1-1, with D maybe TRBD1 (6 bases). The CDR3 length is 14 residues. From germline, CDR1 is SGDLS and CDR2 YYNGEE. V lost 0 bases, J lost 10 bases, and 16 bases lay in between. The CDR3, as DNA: TGTGCCAGCAGCGTAGGACAGGCCAGCTCTGTAGCTTTCTTT. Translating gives CASSVGQASSVAFF.

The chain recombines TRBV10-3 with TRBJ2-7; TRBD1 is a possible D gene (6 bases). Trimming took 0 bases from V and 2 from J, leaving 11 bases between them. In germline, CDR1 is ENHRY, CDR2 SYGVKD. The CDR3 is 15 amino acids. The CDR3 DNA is TGTGCCATCAGTGAGTCCGGGACATCAACCTACGAGCAGTACTTC. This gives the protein CAISESGTSTYEQYF.

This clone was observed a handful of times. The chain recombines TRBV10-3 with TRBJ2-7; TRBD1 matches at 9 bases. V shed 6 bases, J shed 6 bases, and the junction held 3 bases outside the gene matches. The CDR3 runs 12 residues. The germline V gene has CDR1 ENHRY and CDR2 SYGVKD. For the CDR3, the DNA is TGTGCCATCAGGGGGACAGGGTTCGAGCAGTACTTC. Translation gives CAIRGTGFEQYF.

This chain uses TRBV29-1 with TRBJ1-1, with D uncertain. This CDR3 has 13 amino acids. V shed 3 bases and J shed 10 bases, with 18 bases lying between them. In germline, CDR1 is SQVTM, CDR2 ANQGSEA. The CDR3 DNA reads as TGCAGCGTTGACGGGCAGGCCACACTCACAGCTTTCTTT. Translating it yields CSVDGQATLTAFF.

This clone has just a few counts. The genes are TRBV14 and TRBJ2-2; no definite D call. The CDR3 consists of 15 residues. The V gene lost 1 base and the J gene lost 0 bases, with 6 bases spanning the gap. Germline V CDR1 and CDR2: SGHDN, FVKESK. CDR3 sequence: CASSQAYTNTGELFF. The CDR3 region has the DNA TGTGCCAGCAGCCAAGCTTACACGAACACCGGGGAGCTGTTTTTT.

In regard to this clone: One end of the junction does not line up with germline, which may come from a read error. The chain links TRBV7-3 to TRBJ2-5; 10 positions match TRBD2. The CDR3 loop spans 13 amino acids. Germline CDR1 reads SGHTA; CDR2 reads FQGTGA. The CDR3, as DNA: TGTGCCAGCAGCTTACTAGCGGGAGAGGCCCAGTACTTC. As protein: CASSLLAGEAQYF. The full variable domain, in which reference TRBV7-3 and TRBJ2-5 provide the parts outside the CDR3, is GAGVSQTPSNKVTEKGKYVELRCDPISGHTALYWYRQSLGQGPEFLIYFQGTGAADDSGLPNDRFFAVRPEGSVSTLKIQRTERGDSAVYLCASSLLAGEAQYFGPGTRLLVL.

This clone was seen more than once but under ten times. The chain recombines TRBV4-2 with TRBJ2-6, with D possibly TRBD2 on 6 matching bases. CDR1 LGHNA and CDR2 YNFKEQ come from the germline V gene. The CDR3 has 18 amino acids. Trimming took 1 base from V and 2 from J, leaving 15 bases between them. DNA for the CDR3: TGTGCCAGCAGCCAAGGCACTAGCAGGGCGGCTGGGGCCAACGTCCTGACTTTC. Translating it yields CASSQGTSRAAGANVLTF.

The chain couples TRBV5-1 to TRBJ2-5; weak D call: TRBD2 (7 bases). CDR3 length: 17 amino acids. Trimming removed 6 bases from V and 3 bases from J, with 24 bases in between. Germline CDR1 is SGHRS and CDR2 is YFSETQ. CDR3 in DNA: TGCGCCAGCACATACTCCCCGGGGGGCCGGTACAAAGAGACCCAGTACTTC. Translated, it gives CASTYSPGGRYKETQYF.

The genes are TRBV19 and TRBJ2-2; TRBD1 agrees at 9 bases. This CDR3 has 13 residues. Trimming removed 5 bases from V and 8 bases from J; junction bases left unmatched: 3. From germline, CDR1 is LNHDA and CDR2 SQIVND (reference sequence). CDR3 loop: CASSGTGSGELFF. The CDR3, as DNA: TGTGCCAGTAGTGGGACAGGGTCAGGGGAGCTGTTTTTT.

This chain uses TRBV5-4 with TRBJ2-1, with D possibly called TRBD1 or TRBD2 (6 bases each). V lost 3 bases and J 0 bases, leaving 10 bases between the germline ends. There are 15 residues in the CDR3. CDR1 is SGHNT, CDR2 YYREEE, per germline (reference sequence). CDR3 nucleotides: TGTGCCAGCAGCTGGGGGGCGGTCTCCTACAATGAGCAGTTCTTC. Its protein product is CASSWGAVSYNEQFF.

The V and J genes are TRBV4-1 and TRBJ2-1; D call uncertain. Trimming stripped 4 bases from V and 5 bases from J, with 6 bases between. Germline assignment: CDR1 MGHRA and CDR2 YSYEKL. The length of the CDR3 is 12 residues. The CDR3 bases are TGCGCCAGCAGCCCGGAGAACAATGAGCAGTTCTTC. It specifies CASSPENNEQFF.

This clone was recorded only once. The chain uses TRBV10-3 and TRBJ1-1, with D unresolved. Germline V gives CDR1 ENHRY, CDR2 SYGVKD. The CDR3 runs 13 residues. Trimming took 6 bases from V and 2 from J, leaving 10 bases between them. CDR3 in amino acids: CAIRLTANTEAFF. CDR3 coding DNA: TGTGCCATCAGACTAACAGCTAACACTGAAGCTTTCTTT.

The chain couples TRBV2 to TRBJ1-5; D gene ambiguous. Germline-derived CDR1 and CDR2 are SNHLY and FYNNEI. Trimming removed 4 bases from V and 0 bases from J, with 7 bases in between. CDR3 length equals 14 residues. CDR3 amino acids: CASSAQYSNQPQHF. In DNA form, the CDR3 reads TGTGCCAGCAGTGCCCAATATAGCAATCAGCCCCAGCATTTT.

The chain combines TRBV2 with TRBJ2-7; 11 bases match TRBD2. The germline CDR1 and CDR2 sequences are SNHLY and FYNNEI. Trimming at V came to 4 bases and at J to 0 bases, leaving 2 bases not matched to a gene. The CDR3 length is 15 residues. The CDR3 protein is CASSAGTSGSYEQYF. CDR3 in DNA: TGTGCCAGCAGTGCAGGGACTAGCGGCTCCTACGAGCAGTACTTC.

Written as DNA, the CDR3 is TGTGCCAGTAGCCGAAATGAGCCTTATGGCTACACCTTC. Its protein product is CASSRNEPYGYTF. The chain is built from TRBV19 and TRBJ1-2; D unresolved. Trimming shortened V by 6 bases and J by 5 bases, and 13 bases separated the two germline ends. Germline CDR1 reads LNHDA; CDR2 reads SQIVND (reference sequence). This CDR3 region has 13 residues.

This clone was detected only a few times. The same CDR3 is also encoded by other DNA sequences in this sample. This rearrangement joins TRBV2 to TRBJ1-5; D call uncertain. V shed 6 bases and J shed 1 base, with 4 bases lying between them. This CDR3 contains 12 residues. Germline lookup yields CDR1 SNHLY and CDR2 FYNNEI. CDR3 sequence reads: CASRISNQPQHF. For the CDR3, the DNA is TGTGCCAGCAGGATCAGCAATCAGCCCCAGCATTTT. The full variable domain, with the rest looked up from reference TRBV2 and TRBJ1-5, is EPEVTQTPSHQVTQMGQEVILRCVPISNHLYFYWYRQILGQKVEFLVSFYNNEISEKSEIFDDQFSVERPDGSNFTLKIRSTKLEDSAMYFCASRISNQPQHFGDGTRLSIL.

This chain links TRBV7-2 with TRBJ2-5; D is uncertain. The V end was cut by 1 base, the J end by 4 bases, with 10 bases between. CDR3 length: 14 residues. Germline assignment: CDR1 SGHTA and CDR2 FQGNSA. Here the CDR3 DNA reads TGTGCCAGCAGCTTAGGCTTGGCGATAGAGACCCAGTACTTC. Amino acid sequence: CASSLGLAIETQYF.

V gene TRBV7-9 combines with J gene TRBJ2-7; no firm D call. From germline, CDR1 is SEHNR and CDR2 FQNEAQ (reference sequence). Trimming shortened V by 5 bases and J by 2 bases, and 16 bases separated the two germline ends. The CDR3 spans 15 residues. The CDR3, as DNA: TGTGCCAGCAGCCCAGAATCGAAAGCCACCTACGAGCAGTACTTC. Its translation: CASSPESKATYEQYF.

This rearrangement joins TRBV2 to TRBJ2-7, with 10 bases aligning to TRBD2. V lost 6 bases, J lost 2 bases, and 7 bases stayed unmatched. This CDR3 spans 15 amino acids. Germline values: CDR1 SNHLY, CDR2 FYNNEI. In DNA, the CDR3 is TGTGCCAGCAGCCTCAGCGGGAGGGGTACCTACGAGCAGTACTTC. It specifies CASSLSGRGTYEQYF.